The 27 T cell receptor beta chains reported below all come from one sample, sequenced in a study of synovial regulatory T cells in juvenile arthritis. Study-level findings and limits: Compared with other blood Treg cells, inflammation-associated Treg cells had reduced TCR diversity.

Here immunoSEQ multiplex PCR was the method, and the copy in TCRdb shows in-frame clones only, minus some. Its table lists about a thousand clones. For these receptors, no antigen is known. The sample comprised Treg cells from blood. Subset here: HLA-DR+ inflammation-associated blood Treg cells. These receptors were taken from a donor younger than 30 with juvenile idiopathic arthritis.

Judged by frequency, this clone is medium-sized. The V and J genes are TRBV25-1 and TRBJ2-1; TCRdb returns TRBD1, unconfirmable since there is no DNA. The CDR3 covers 15 residues. No DNA has been recorded. Germline-derived CDR1 and CDR2 are MGHDK and SYGVNS. Here the CDR3 reads CASAYLRQGSNEQFF.

Its frequency marks this clone as medium-sized (0.01 to 0.1%). This sequence joins TRBV11-2 and TRBJ2-1; TCRdb indicates TRBD1, and absent DNA this call remains unverified. This CDR3 is built from 15 residues. The entry carries no DNA sequence. Per the germline V gene, CDR1 is SGHAT and CDR2 is FQNNGV. The CDR3 sequence is CASSLGARVRNEQFF.

This clone is identified as medium-sized from frequency. The chain couples TRBV7-2 to TRBJ1-2; TCRdb proposes TRBD1, but this gene call is untestable without DNA. Germline loops: CDR1 SGHTA, CDR2 FQGNSA. The CDR3 loop spans 15 amino acids. No DNA has been recorded. CDR3 region: CASSSRTGGNYGYTF.

Its frequency marks this clone as medium-sized. The chain has TRBV4-2 and TRBJ1-4; TCRdb names TRBD1, which stays unverified in the absence of DNA. This CDR3 is built from 15 residues. No coding sequence is recorded. Germline values: CDR1 LGHNA, CDR2 YNFKEQ. CDR3: CASSLPGQANEKLFF.

This clone registers medium-sized by frequency. CDR3 in amino acids: CASSQEAGGTGELFF. J is TRBJ2-2 and V is TRBV4-1; no DNA is available, so the TRBD1 call from TCRdb remains unchecked. The CDR3 loop spans 15 amino acids. DNA is not on record. CDR1 and CDR2 from the germline V gene are MGHRA and YSYEKL.

This clone is labeled medium-sized based on frequency. The chain has TRBV5-4 and TRBJ2-3. CDR1 and CDR2 (germline): SGHNT, YYREEE (reference sequence). There are 16 residues in the CDR3. The nucleotide record is missing. CDR3 residues: CASSPTADPYTDTQYF.

Its frequency marks this clone as medium-sized. The V and J genes are TRBV5-1 and TRBJ1-2; TCRdb designates TRBD1, a call that cannot be tested without DNA. The germline CDR1 and CDR2 sequences are SGHRS and YFSETQ. This CDR3 has 14 residues. The nucleotide record is missing. This CDR3 is CASRAGQAHYGYTF.

This clone is called medium-sized based on its frequency. This chain connects TRBV4-1 to TRBJ2-2. The germline CDR1 and CDR2 sequences are MGHRA and YSYEKL. The CDR3 consists of 13 residues. A DNA sequence was not provided. The CDR3 sequence is CASSQKKTGELFF.

Frequency places this clone as medium-sized. This chain uses TRBV7-2 with TRBJ2-2; the D gene TCRdb calls, TRBD2, cannot be checked with no DNA. Germline assignment: CDR1 SGHTA and CDR2 FQGNSA. The CDR3 has 15 residues. The coding DNA is unavailable. The CDR3 sequence is CASSSATGVAGLVFF.

This clone registers medium-sized by frequency. The chain couples TRBV5-1 to TRBJ2-3; TCRdb reports TRBD2, a call that lacks DNA to check it against. The germline V gene has CDR1 SGHRS and CDR2 YFSETQ. CDR3 length: 16 amino acids. The entry carries no DNA sequence. The CDR3 reads CASSTLAGGFTDTQYF.

This clone ranks as medium-sized in terms of frequency. The CDR3 spells CTSSFLVCQSRANVLTF. V usage is TRBV1 and J usage is TRBJ2-6. TRBV1 is flagged as a pseudogene. CDR3 length: 17 residues. No coding sequence is recorded.

Frequency places this clone as medium-sized (0.01 to 0.1%). CDR3 region: CASSLFEETEAFF. The rearrangement uses TRBV27 and TRBJ1-1. From germline, CDR1 is MNHEY and CDR2 SMNVEV (reference sequence). The CDR3 covers 13 residues. Nucleotide data are not available.

This clone shows up as medium-sized by frequency. This chain connects TRBV5-1 to TRBJ1-1; the TCRdb D gene call, TRBD1, has no DNA to confirm it. CDR1 and CDR2 (germline): SGHRS, YFSETQ. The CDR3 length is 20 residues. The coding DNA is unavailable. The CDR3: CASSFGQQGWVRGEDTEAFF. Drawing the rest from reference TRBV5-1 and TRBJ1-1, the complete variable domain is KAGVTQTPRYLIKTRGQQVTLSCSPISGHRSVSWYQQTPGQGLQFLFEYFSETQRNKGNFPGRFSGRQFSNSRSEMNVSTLELGDSALYLCASSFGQQGWVRGEDTEAFFGQGTRLTVV.

This clone is called medium-sized based on its frequency. The gene calls are TRBV20-1 and TRBJ2-3. Germline V CDR1 and CDR2: DFQATT, SNEGSKA (reference sequence). The CDR3 has 10 residues. No DNA has been recorded. This CDR3 reads CSGVSDTQYF.

Considering frequency, this clone is medium-sized. The chain has TRBV5-6 and TRBJ2-7; the D call from TCRdb, TRBD2, cannot be confirmed without DNA. Per the germline V gene, CDR1 is SGHDT and CDR2 is YYEEEE. The CDR3 sequence is 14 residues long. The nucleotide record is missing. The CDR3 region is CASSFAGGSYEQYF.

By frequency, this clone is large. This chain connects TRBV6-1 to TRBJ1-3; the TCRdb call, TRBD1, lacks DNA for checking. CDR1 and CDR2 (germline): MNHNS, SASEGT. CDR3 length equals 15 residues. Only the protein is available. The CDR3 protein is CASTTTRDRGNTIYF.

This clone ranks as medium-sized in terms of frequency. The rearrangement links TRBV6-5 to TRBJ2-7; TCRdb selects TRBD2, and the lack of DNA leaves this call unchecked. Germline V gives CDR1 MNHEY, CDR2 SVGAGI. The CDR3 covers 15 residues. Nucleotide data are not available. The CDR3 region is CASSYSSRGRSEQYF.

This clone shows up as medium-sized by frequency. The gene calls are TRBV30 and TRBJ1-2. The CDR3 runs to 15 residues. No DNA is recorded. Germline V lookup: CDR1 GTSNPN, CDR2 SVGIG (reference sequence). CDR3 sequence: CACPNGEGVSYGYTF.

This clone is labeled medium-sized based on frequency. V is TRBV19 and J is TRBJ2-6; no DNA is available, so the TRBD2 call from TCRdb remains unchecked. The CDR3 totals 16 residues. There is no recorded DNA. CDR1 LNHDA and CDR2 SQIVND come from the germline V gene (reference sequence). CDR3 protein: CASSTAGRSGANVLTF.

Frequency places this clone as medium-sized (0.01 to 0.1%). V is TRBV5-1 and J is TRBJ1-3; as DNA is missing, the TRBD1 call by TCRdb cannot be tested. The CDR3 is 13 amino acids. The nucleotide record is missing. CDR1 is SGHRS and CDR2 is YFSETQ in the germline V gene. This CDR3 is CASQGAGGNTIYF.

This clone counts as medium-sized (0.01 to 0.1%) by frequency. The rearrangement links TRBV18 to TRBJ1-1. The CDR3 extends over 16 amino acids. No DNA is recorded. Per germline, CDR1 KGHSH and CDR2 LQKENI. The CDR3 spells CASSPGPRPGNTEAFF.

This clone counts as medium-sized by frequency. The CDR3 loop reads CAWSVLWTRNEQYF. The chain carries TRBV30 and TRBJ2-7. The CDR3 is 14 amino acids. DNA is not recorded here. Germline V gene lookup returns CDR1 GTSNPN and CDR2 SVGIG (reference sequence).

This clone shows up as medium-sized by frequency. The gene calls are TRBV18 and TRBJ2-7; lacking DNA, the TRBD2 call made by TCRdb goes unchecked. The CDR3 runs to 16 residues. No DNA was logged. Germline V lookup: CDR1 KGHSH, CDR2 LQKENI. CDR3 loop: CASSRETGPLFYEQYF.

This clone ranks as medium-sized in terms of frequency. V usage is TRBV29-1 and J usage is TRBJ2-5; the D call from TCRdb, TRBD2, cannot be confirmed without DNA. Germline CDR1 is SQVTM and CDR2 is ANQGSEA. This CDR3 is 12 amino acids long. There is no recorded DNA. This CDR3 is CSVRTSLETQYF.

This clone registers medium-sized (0.01 to 0.1%) by frequency. The V call is TRBV4-2, the J call TRBJ2-7; TCRdb outputs TRBD1, but without DNA this stays unchecked. The CDR3 runs 13 residues. The record lacks a DNA sequence. Germline V lookup: CDR1 LGHNA, CDR2 YNFKEQ. The chain's CDR3 is CASSPSTVYEQYF.

Considering frequency, this clone is medium-sized. The chain joins TRBV5-6 to TRBJ1-2. CDR1 is SGHDT, CDR2 YYEEEE, per germline. The CDR3 is 14 residues long. DNA is not recorded here. Here the CDR3 reads CASSLPRRGYGYTF.

By frequency, this clone registers medium-sized. The rearrangement joins TRBV7-8 to TRBJ2-2; as DNA is missing, the TRBD2 call by TCRdb cannot be tested. Germline CDR1 and CDR2: SGHVS and FQNEAQ. CDR3 length equals 18 residues. The DNA is not on file. This chain's CDR3 is CASSPRPGLAGDTGELFF.